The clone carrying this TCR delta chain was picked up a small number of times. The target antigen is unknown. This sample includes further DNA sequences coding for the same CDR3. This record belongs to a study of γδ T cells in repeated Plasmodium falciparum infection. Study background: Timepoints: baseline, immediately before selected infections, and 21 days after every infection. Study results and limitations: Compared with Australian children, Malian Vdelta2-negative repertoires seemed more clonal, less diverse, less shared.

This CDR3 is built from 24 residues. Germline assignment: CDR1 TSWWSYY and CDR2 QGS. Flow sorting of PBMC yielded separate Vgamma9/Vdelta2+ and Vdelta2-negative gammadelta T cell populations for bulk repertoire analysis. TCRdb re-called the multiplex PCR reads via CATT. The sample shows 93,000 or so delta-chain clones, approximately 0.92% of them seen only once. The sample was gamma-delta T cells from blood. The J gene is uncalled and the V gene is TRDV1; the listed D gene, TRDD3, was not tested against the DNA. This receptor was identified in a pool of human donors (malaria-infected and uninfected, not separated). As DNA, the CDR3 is TGTGCTCTTGGGGCTAACCAAGGGGGCCCTGGGGGGAGGATTAAGCTAAAGTACACCGATAAACTCACCTTT. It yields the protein CALGANQGGPGGRIKLKYTDKLTF.